This entry features one T cell receptor beta chain sequence. Survey-level immunoSEQ sequencing profiled the TCR beta repertoire. Profiled with immunoSEQ multiplex PCR; TCRdb holds only in-frame clones, not every one. The table lists about 68,000 clones, 90% to 95% of them singletons. The CDR3 covers 13 residues. V lost 6 bases and J lost 7, with 15 bases in between. Sample: PBMCs. The chain uses TRBV12-3 or TRBV12-4 and TRBJ1-2; D may be TRBD1 (6 bases). This sequence originates from a man aged 35-49 years with rheumatoid arthritis. The chain's CDR3 is CASSSGGGFGYTF. In nucleotides, the CDR3 is TGTGCCAGCAGCAGTGGGGGGGGCTTTGGCTACACCTTC.